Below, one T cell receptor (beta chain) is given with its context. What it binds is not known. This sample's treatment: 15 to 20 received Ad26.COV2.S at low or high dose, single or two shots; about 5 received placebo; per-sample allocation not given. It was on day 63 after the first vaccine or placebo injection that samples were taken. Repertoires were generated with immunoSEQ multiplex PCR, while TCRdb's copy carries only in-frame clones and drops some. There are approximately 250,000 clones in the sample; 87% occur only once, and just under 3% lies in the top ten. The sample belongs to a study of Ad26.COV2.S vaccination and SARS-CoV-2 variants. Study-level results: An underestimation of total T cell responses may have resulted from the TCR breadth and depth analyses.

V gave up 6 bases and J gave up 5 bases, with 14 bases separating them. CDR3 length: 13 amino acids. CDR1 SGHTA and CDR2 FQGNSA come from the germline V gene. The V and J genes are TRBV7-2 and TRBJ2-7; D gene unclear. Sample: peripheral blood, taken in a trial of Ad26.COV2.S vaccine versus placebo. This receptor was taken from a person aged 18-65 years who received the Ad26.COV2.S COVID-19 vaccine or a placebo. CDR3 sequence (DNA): TGTGCCAGCAGGGTCTGGGCCGCTGACGAGCAGTACTTC. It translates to CASRVWAADEQYF. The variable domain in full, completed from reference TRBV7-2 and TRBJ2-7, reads GAGVSQSPSNKVTEKGKDVELRCDPISGHTALYWYRQSLGQGLEFLIYFQGNSAPDKSGLPSDRFSAERTGGSVSTLTIQRTQQEDSAVYLCASRVWAADEQYFGPGTRLTVT.